The rows below give T cell receptor beta chains drawn from one sample of a study of blood T cell repertoires in COVID-19. Clones were sequenced by immunoSEQ multiplex PCR, and TCRdb holds only the in-frame ones, with some missing. The sample lists roughly 190,000 clones; less than 90% were seen once. Sequences were obtained from peripheral blood. All receptors come from a woman in her fifties or sixties with COVID-19, enrolled during active disease. The CDR3 runs from the conserved cysteine through the conserved F or W. Fields, in order: V gene, CDR3 length, D gene, clone size, J gene, CDR3 protein, CDR3 DNA. D genes are given only for firm matches. Only part of the rows carry a size: once, few, many, or a class if the clone is expanded.

TRBV5-4	15	.	.	TRBJ2-7	CASSLDRTPTYEQYF	TGTGCCAGCAGCTTGGACAGGACACCAACCTACGAGCAGTACTTC
TRBV7-2	14	.	.	TRBJ2-1	CASSLAGGLGEQFF	TGTGCCAGCAGCTTAGCGGGAGGACTCGGCGAGCAGTTCTTC
TRBV6-6	14	.	.	TRBJ2-7	CASSQTGPSYEQYF	TGTGCCAGCAGCCAAACGGGTCCTTCCTACGAGCAGTACTTC
TRBV15	15	.	few	TRBJ2-1	CATSSRGSSYNEQFF	TGTGCCACCAGCTCGCGGGGAAGCTCCTACAATGAGCAGTTCTTC
TRBV18	14	.	.	TRBJ1-1	CASSPRSQGTEAFF	TGTGCCAGCTCACCACGGTCCCAGGGGACTGAAGCTTTCTTT
TRBV7-2	18	TRBD2	few	TRBJ2-3	CASSLAAGLAGGPDTQYF	TGTGCCAGCAGCTTAGCGGCAGGACTAGCGGGAGGGCCGGATACGCAGTATTTT
TRBV7-2	15	TRBD2	.	TRBJ2-5	CASSLLGLELETQYF	TGTGCCAGCAGCTTATTGGGACTAGAATTAGAGACCCAGTACTTC
TRBV7-9	12	TRBD2	.	TRBJ2-7	CASSLAGRELYF	TGTGCCAGCAGCTTAGCTGGGCGGGAGCTGTACTTC
TRBV10-2	16	TRBD1	.	TRBJ1-2	CASRPQRDRGNYGYTF	TGCGCCAGCAGACCTCAACGGGACAGGGGGAACTATGGCTACACCTTC
TRBV4-2	16	.	.	TRBJ1-5	CASSQDQRYSNQPQHF	TGTGCCAGCAGCCAAGATCAGAGGTATAGCAATCAGCCCCAGCATTTT
TRBV29-1	13	.	.	TRBJ1-3	CSVEGGQGNTIYF	TGCAGCGTTGAAGGGGGGCAAGGAAACACCATATATTTT
TRBV7-9	15	TRBD2	.	TRBJ2-1	CASSRTSGGYNEQFF	TGTGCCAGCAGTCGGACTAGCGGAGGTTACAATGAGCAGTTCTTC
TRBV30	14	TRBD2	once	TRBJ2-2	CAWRLAGGTGELFF	TGTGCCTGGAGGTTAGCGGGAGGCACCGGGGAGCTGTTTTTT
TRBV7-9	17	TRBD1	.	TRBJ1-5	CASSLAATGKGNQPQHF	TGTGCCAGCAGCTTAGCCGCGACAGGGAAAGGCAATCAGCCCCAGCATTTT
TRBV18	15	TRBD1	.	TRBJ1-1	CASSPNRRGLNEAFF	TGTGCCAGCTCACCAAATAGAAGGGGGCTGAATGAAGCTTTCTTT
TRBV5-1	16	TRBD1	few	TRBJ1-1	CASSLGAGGRGTEAFF	TGCGCCAGCAGCTTGGGGGCAGGGGGAAGGGGCACTGAAGCTTTCTTT
TRBV11-2	17	TRBD2	.	TRBJ2-7	CASSLVRLAGPSYEQYF	TGTGCCAGCAGCTTAGTACGACTAGCGGGGCCTTCCTACGAGCAGTACTTC
TRBV4-2	17	TRBD1	.	TRBJ1-1	CASSQVVGTGANTEAFF	TGTGCCAGCAGCCAAGTAGTCGGGACAGGGGCGAACACTGAAGCTTTCTTT
TRBV19	15	TRBD1	once	TRBJ1-4	CASSLKGQHNEKLFF	TGTGCCAGTAGTCTCAAGGGACAGCATAATGAAAAACTGTTTTTT
TRBV5-1	14	.	few	TRBJ2-5	CASREGPSQETQYF	TGCGCCAGCAGGGAGGGACCCAGCCAAGAGACCCAGTACTTC
TRBV6-5	14	.	.	TRBJ1-6	CASRGRTGFSPLHF	TGTGCCAGCAGGGGCCGAACAGGGTTCTCACCCCTCCACTTT
TRBV12-3/TRBV12-4	11	.	.	TRBJ2-7	CASSYSYEQYF	TGTGCCAGCAGTTACAGCTACGAGCAGTACTTC
TRBV6-6	14	TRBD1	.	TRBJ1-5	CASSTQGAVQPQHF	TGTGCCAGCAGTACACAGGGGGCAGTTCAGCCCCAGCATTTT
TRBV18	17	TRBD1	.	TRBJ1-2	CASSRAQGAEVSYGYTF	TGTGCCAGCTCACGCGCACAGGGGGCGGAGGTTTCCTATGGCTACACCTTC
TRBV6-1	16	TRBD1	.	TRBJ1-6	CASSAHWDSTNSPLHF	TGTGCCAGCAGTGCCCACTGGGACAGTACTAATTCACCCCTCCACTTT
TRBV19	13	.	.	TRBJ1-6	CASSPRQNSPLHF	TGTGCCAGTAGTCCAAGACAGAATTCACCCCTCCACTTT
TRBV9	16	TRBD1	once	TRBJ1-4	CASSGLGQGTNEKLFF	TGTGCCAGCAGCGGACTCGGACAGGGAACTAATGAAAAACTGTTTTTT
TRBV13	14	.	.	TRBJ2-7	CASSLGGTRHEQYF	TGTGCCAGCAGCTTAGGTGGGACACGACACGAGCAGTACTTC
TRBV3-1/TRBV3-2	16	.	.	TRBJ2-7	CASSQDNPRISYEQYF	TGTGCCAGCAGCCAAGATAACCCGCGGATATCCTACGAGCAGTACTTC
TRBV10-3	12	.	.	TRBJ2-1	CAISGSYNEQFF	TGTGCCATTAGCGGCTCCTACAATGAGCAGTTCTTC
TRBV3-1/TRBV3-2	13	.	.	TRBJ1-4	CASSPGTNEKLFF	TGTGCCAGCAGCCCCGGGACTAACGAAAAACTGTTTTTT
TRBV7-3	15	.	.	TRBJ2-3	CASSFGGAVTDTQYF	TGTGCCAGCAGCTTCGGGGGAGCGGTTACAGATACGCAGTATTTT
TRBV13	15	TRBD2	.	TRBJ2-5	CASSLGLAGVETQYF	TGTGCCAGCAGCTTAGGACTAGCGGGAGTGGAGACCCAGTACTTC
TRBV5-1	15	.	.	TRBJ1-2	CASRSAEGWSSGYTF	TGCGCCAGCAGATCGGCAGAGGGATGGTCCAGTGGCTACACCTTC
TRBV28	12	.	.	TRBJ1-4	CASGGGNEKLFF	TGTGCCTCGGGAGGCGGAAATGAAAAACTGTTTTTT
TRBV6-5	14	.	.	TRBJ2-1	CASSSGRTQGEQFF	TGTGCCAGCAGTTCAGGCCGCACTCAGGGTGAGCAGTTCTTC
TRBV7-8	14	.	.	TRBJ2-3	CASSLGQITDTQYF	TGTGCCAGCAGCTTAGGACAGATCACAGATACGCAGTATTTT
TRBV19	14	.	.	TRBJ2-1	CASSRTGGHNEQFF	TGTGCCAGTAGTCGAACAGGTGGGCACAATGAGCAGTTCTTC
TRBV19	15	.	.	TRBJ1-3	CASSRTTVSGNTIYF	TGTGCCAGTAGTAGAACGACTGTCTCTGGAAACACCATATATTTT
TRBV4-3	18	TRBD2	once	TRBJ2-5	CASSQALLAERGQETQYF	TGCGCCAGCAGCCAAGCCCTTTTAGCGGAGCGGGGGCAAGAGACCCAGTACTTC
TRBV28	13	.	.	TRBJ1-2	CASSSGLRYGYTF	TGTGCCAGCTCTTCAGGGCTCCGGTATGGCTACACCTTC
TRBV7-8	15	TRBD2	few	TRBJ2-1	CASSHRSLGGNEQFF	TGTGCCAGCAGCCACCGGTCCCTCGGGGGGAATGAGCAGTTCTTC
TRBV29-1	13	.	.	TRBJ1-2	CSVEVGGRGGYTF	TGCAGCGTTGAAGTAGGGGGAAGGGGTGGCTACACCTTC